This T cell receptor beta chain was recorded in a study of OX40 agonist ivuxolimab in advanced cancers. The study's findings and limits: Doses of 0.1 to 3.0 mg/kg were accompanied by clonal expansion of CD4+ and CD8+ blood T cells by week 6.

V lost 2 bases and J lost 15, with 14 bases in between. The germline gives CDR1 SGHDN, CDR2 FVKESK. This CDR3 has 12 amino acids. This table comes from immunoSEQ multiplex PCR, and its TCRdb copy is limited to in-frame clones, with some not included. The sample has tens of thousands of clones; roughly 86% are singletons. This clone was recorded only once. Its antigen is not known. Specimen: CD4+ or CD8+ T cells sorted from blood, collected in a trial of the OX40 agonist ivuxolimab. The chain links TRBV14 to TRBJ2-1, with TRBD2 as a possible D gene (5 bases). The sequence was collected from an adult with an advanced solid tumor such as melanoma, head and neck, liver or kidney cancer. The DNA of the CDR3 is TGTGCCAGCAGCCAAAGTGGTAGCGAACGGTTCTTC. Translating it yields CASSQSGSERFF.